This T cell receptor beta chain is drawn from a study of T-cell memory formation after mild COVID-19. This CDR3 comprises 14 residues. Germline CDR1 is SEHNR and CDR2 is FQNEAQ (reference sequence). With regard to this clonotype: The antigen remains unidentified. An end of the junction does not agree with germline; a read error may underlie this.

5'RACE, which relied on constant-segment primers, yielded TCR alpha and TCR beta cDNA libraries carrying sample barcodes and UMIs. TCRdb used MiXCR to reprocess the 5' RACE reads, holding one entry per CDR3 protein. The table has roughly 180,000 distinct CDR3 sequences, under 14% seen once. Study results and caveats: Contracting CD4+ clones were located mainly in CM and EM, and CD8+ clones in EMRA. A subset of responding clones appeared in pre-infection memory, suggesting cross-reactive memory joined.

This TCR was sampled from a man between 18 and 35 years old who had mild COVID-19 (a few samples of this study predate the infection). Cell type and time point are not known. Source material: PBMCs or a T cell subset sorted from them (not recorded which). The V call is TRBV7-9, the J call TRBJ2-5, with D maybe TRBD1 (6 bases). CDR3: CARSLAQGRETQYF. In nucleotides, the CDR3 is TGTGCCAGAAGCTTAGCACAGGGCAGAGAGACCCAGTACTTC.